The table lists the clone carrying this T cell receptor beta chain with a few counts. Original processing notes: How many nucleated cells were present was estimated from reference gene primer amplification. Produced via immunoSEQ multiplex PCR; TCRdb's table is partial and in-frame only. The DNA gave D and trimming, while V, J and clone size come from that table. This repertoire shows approximately 69,000 clones, around 90% found once; its top ten account for approximately 29%. This record comes from a study of blood T cell repertoires in COVID-19. Study-wide background: From the United States, Italy and Spain came samples of acute and convalescent COVID-19. PBMCs, B-cell-depleted T cells, or T cells provided the cDNA or gDNA that made up the material.

V lost 5 bases to trimming and J lost 0 bases, with 11 bases between them. Per the germline V gene, CDR1 is SNHLY and CDR2 is FYNNEI. The CDR3 covers 14 residues. The sequenced sample consisted of peripheral blood. The clonotype originates from a man aged 50-60 years with acute or convalescent COVID-19. V usage is TRBV2 and J usage is TRBJ2-7, with D uncertain. In DNA, the CDR3 is TGTGCCAGCAGTATCCGGGTGCTCTCCTACGAGCAGTACTTC. It encodes CASSIRVLSYEQYF.